This entry features one T cell receptor beta chain sequence. Clones were read by immunoSEQ multiplex PCR, and TCRdb kept only the in-frame ones, dropping some. The top ten hold 8% to 9% of the sample, which has some 230,000 clones, 82% seen once. The CDR3 is made up of 13 amino acids. Germline lookup yields CDR1 GTSNPN and CDR2 SVGIG (reference sequence). V shed 8 bases and J shed 4 bases, with 15 bases lying between them. The sample originates from a study of blood T cell repertoires in COVID-19. Background on the study: Samples came from the United States, Italy and Spain, spanning acute and convalescent COVID-19.

The V call is TRBV30, the J call TRBJ1-5; D is possibly TRBD1 (6 bases). The clonotype comes from a woman over 75 with COVID-19, enrolled during active disease. Source material: peripheral blood. The CDR3 sequence is CAVRGRGNQPQHF. CDR3 nucleotide sequence: TGTGCCGTCAGAGGCAGGGGAAATCAGCCCCAGCATTTT.